This T cell receptor (beta chain) was recovered during a study of blood T cell repertoires in COVID-19. Turning to the study itself: COVID-19 samples from acute and convalescent phases originated in the United States, Italy and Spain.

Assay: immunoSEQ multiplex PCR; the TCRdb copy retains only in-frame clones and omits some. The sample includes 60,000 or so clones, over 75% seen only once; the top ten take roughly an eighth. Trimming cost V 8 bases and J 3 bases, with 14 bases left between them. The CDR3 loop spans 13 amino acids. From germline, CDR1 is MDHEN and CDR2 SYDVKM. Input material: peripheral blood. The chain links TRBV28 to TRBJ2-7, with no clear D. This clonotype was obtained from a woman aged 60-75 years with active COVID-19. CDR3 protein: CASSHARFYEQYF. CDR3 coding DNA: TGTGCCAGCTCCCACGCGCGTTTCTACGAGCAGTACTTC.